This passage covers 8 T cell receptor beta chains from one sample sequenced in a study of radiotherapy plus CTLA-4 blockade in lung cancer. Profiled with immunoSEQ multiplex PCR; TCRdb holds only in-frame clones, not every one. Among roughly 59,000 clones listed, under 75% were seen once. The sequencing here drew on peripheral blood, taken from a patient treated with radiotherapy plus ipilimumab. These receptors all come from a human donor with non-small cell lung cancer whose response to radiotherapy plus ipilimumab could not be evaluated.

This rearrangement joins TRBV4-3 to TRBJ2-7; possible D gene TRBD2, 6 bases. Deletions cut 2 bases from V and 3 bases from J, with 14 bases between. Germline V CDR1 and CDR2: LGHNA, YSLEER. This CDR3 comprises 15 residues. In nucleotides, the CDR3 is TGCGCCAGCAGCCAATTACCGGGACTGTACTACGAGCAGTACTTC. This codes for CASSQLPGLYYEQYF.

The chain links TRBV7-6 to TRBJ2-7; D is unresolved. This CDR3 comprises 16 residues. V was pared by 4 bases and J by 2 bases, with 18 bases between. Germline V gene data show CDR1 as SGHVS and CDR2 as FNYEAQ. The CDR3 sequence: CASSSSRGNRPYEQYF. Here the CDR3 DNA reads TGTGCCAGCAGCTCGAGCAGAGGTAACCGGCCCTACGAGCAGTACTTC.

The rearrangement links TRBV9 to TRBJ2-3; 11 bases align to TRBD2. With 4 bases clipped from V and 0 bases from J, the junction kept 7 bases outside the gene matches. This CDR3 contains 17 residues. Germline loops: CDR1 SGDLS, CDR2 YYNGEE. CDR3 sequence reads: CASSHGTSGPSTDTQYF. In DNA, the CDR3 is TGTGCCAGCAGCCACGGGACTAGCGGACCCAGCACAGATACGCAGTATTTT.

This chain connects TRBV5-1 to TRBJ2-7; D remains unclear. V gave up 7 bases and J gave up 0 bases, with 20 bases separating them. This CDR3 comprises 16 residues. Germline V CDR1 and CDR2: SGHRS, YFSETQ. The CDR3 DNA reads TGCGCCAGCGGGTCAGGAACCTTTACTTCCTCCTACGAGCAGTACTTC. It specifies CASGSGTFTSSYEQYF.

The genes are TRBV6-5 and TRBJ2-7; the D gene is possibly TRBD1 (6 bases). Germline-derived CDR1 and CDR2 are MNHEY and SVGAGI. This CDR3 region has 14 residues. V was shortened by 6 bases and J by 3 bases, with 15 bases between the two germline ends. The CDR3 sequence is CASSPQGGIYEQYF. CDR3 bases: TGTGCCAGCAGCCCACAAGGGGGTATCTACGAGCAGTACTTC.

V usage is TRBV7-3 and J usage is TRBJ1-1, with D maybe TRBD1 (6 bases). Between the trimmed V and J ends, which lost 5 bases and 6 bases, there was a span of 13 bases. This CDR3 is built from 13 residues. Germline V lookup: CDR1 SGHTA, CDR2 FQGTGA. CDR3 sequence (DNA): TGTGCCAGCAGCACACAGGGTGGAGCTGAAGCTTTCTTT. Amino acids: CASSTQGGAEAFF.

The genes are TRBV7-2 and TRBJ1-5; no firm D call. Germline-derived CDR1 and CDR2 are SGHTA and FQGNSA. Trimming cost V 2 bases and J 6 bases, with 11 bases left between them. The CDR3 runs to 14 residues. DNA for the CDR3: TGTGCCAGCAGCTTACTTGAGGGTCGTCAGCCCCAGCATTTT. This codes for CASSLLEGRQPQHF.

The CDR3 spells CASSLGIVLAGYYNEQFF. The CDR3 DNA reads as TGTGCCAGCAGCTTAGGTATCGTATTAGCGGGGTATTACAATGAGCAGTTCTTC. The rearrangement links TRBV11-2 to TRBJ2-1, with 8 bases lining up with TRBD2. The germline CDR1 and CDR2 sequences are SGHAT and FQNNGV. V shed 1 base and J 4 bases; nucleotides not matched to a gene: 12. This CDR3 has 18 amino acids.